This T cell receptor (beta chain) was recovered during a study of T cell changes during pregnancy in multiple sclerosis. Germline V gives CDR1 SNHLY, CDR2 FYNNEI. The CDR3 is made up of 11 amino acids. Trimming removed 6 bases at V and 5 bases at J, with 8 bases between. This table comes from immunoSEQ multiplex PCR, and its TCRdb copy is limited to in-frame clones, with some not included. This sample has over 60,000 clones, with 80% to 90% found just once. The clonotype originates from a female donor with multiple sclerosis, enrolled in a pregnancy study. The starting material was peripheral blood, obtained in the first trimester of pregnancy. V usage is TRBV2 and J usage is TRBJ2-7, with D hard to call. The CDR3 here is CASSYVDEQYF. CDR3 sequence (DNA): TGTGCCAGCAGCTACGTGGACGAGCAGTACTTC.